This T cell receptor (beta chain) was retrieved from a study of T cells in Graves' hyperthyroidism and ophthalmopathy. Amplification yielded TCR beta CDR3 regions, with RNA transcripts as the source. The HTBI primer set drove a first-round RT-PCR of the TCR CDR3. TCRdb processed the multiplex PCR reads anew with MiXCR; each CDR3 protein has one entry. The table records roughly 650,000 distinct CDR3 sequences, 16% of them present only once. The length of the CDR3 is 11 residues. The ends were cut back, 7 bases at V and 2 bases at J, with 8 bases in the middle. CDR1 and CDR2 from the germline V gene are DFQATT and SNEGSKA (reference sequence). This clonotype has a count of ten or more.

The sequence came from a woman in her forties with Graves' ophthalmopathy. Material for sequencing was blood. The chain combines TRBV20-1 with TRBJ2-5; D ambiguous. The CDR3 DNA reads as TGCAGTGGCGGCGGTCAAGAGACCCAGTACTTC. As protein: CSGGGQETQYF.